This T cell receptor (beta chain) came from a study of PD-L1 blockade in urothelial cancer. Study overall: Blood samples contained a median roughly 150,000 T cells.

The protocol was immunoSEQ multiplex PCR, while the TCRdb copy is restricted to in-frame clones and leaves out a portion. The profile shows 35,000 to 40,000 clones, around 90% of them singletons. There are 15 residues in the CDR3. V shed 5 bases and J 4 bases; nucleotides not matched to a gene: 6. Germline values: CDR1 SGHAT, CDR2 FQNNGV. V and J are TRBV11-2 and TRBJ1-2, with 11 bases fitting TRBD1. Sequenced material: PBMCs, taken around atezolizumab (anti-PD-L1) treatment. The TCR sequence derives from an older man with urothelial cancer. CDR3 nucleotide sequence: TGTGCCAGCAGCCCACTGGGACAGGGGGGCTATGGCTACACCTTC. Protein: CASSPLGQGGYGYTF.